This T cell receptor beta chain was documented in a study of Ad26.COV2.S vaccination and SARS-CoV-2 variants. About the research overall: This donor came from the COV1001 trial of Ad26.COV2.S.

Treatment denoted: around 19 received Ad26.COV2.S at low or high dose, single or two shots; roughly five received placebo; per-sample allocation not given. Sampling was performed 63 days after the first vaccine or placebo injection. This CDR3 spans 13 amino acids. CDR1 is SGHTA, CDR2 FQGNSA, per germline. The V end was cut by 1 base, the J end by 6 bases, with 6 bases between. The table came from immunoSEQ multiplex PCR; TCRdb's copy has only in-frame clones and leaves some out. The table shows about 350,000 clones, with around nine tenths occurring only once. The chain couples TRBV7-2 to TRBJ2-2, with a possible D match to TRBD2 (5 bases). This TCR derives from a person aged 18-65 years who received the Ad26.COV2.S COVID-19 vaccine or a placebo. The sequencing here drew on peripheral blood, taken in a trial of Ad26.COV2.S vaccine versus placebo. The CDR3 region is CASSLGRSGELFF. DNA of the CDR3: TGTGCCAGCAGCTTAGGGAGGTCCGGGGAGCTGTTTTTT.